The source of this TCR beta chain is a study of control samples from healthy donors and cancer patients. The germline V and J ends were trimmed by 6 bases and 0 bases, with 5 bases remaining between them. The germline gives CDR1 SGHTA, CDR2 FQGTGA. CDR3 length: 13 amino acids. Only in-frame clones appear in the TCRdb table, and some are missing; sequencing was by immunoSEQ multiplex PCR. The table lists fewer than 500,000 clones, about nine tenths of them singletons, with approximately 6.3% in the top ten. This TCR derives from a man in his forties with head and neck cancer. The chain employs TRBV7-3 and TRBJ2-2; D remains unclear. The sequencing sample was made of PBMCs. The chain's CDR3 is CASRGSNTGELFF. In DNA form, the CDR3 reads TGTGCCAGCAGAGGATCGAACACCGGGGAGCTGTTTTTT.